The 29 T cell receptor beta chains presented below share a single source sample, sequenced in a study of T cell repertoires in cytomegalovirus infection. TCRdb reprocessed the reads via MiXCR and lists one record per CDR3 protein. The sample lists about 600,000 distinct CDR3 sequences, approximately 25% seen once, with less than 9.5% in the top ten. The source material was CD8+ T cells from PBMCs. Source of these receptors: a human donor in good health (CMV status not recorded). Some clones in this sample may be carry-over from other donors' samples.

In this sample, this clonotype turned up a few times. Possible read error: a much larger clone is one base away. The genes are TRBV5-6 and TRBJ2-4; D is unclear. Deletions cut 4 bases from V and 7 bases from J, with 6 bases between. The germline V gene encodes CDR1 SGHDT and CDR2 YYEEEE. CDR3 length equals 11 residues. This CDR3 is CASSVTNIQYF. CDR3 bases: TGTGCCAGCAGCGTTACGAACATTCAGTACTTC. The complete variable domain, with remaining parts taken from reference TRBV5-6 and TRBJ2-4, reads DAGVTQSPTHLIKTRGQQVTLRCSPKSGHDTVSWYQQALGQGPQFIFQYYEEEERQRGNFPDRFSGHQFPNYSSELNVNALLLGDSALYLCASSVTNIQYFGAGTRLSVL.

This clonotype was counted only a few times. This sequence joins TRBV4-1 and TRBJ2-3, with D unclear. This CDR3 comprises 15 residues. Germline CDR1 reads MGHRA; CDR2 reads YSYEKL. Trimming took 0 bases from V and 6 from J, leaving 13 bases between them. The CDR3 reads CASSQDGVPSDTQYF. CDR3 in DNA: TGCGCCAGCAGCCAAGATGGGGTCCCGTCGGATACGCAGTATTTT.

In its sample, this clonotype was seen many times. The J gene is TRBJ2-5, the V gene TRBV7-8, with 8 bases matching TRBD1. The CDR3 contains 18 residues. CDR1 is SGHVS and CDR2 is FQNEAQ in the germline V gene. V dropped 6 bases and J dropped 5; count of bases not matched to a gene: 20. The CDR3 reads CASSSRTGTSPRRETQYF. The CDR3 region has the DNA TGTGCCAGCAGTTCGCGGACAGGGACCTCGCCTCGTCGGGAGACCCAGTACTTC.

The chain recombines TRBV4-3 with TRBJ2-1; 8 bases map to TRBD2. Germline loops: CDR1 LGHNA, CDR2 YSLEER. This CDR3 spans 16 amino acids. V dropped 4 bases and J dropped 3; count of bases not matched to a gene: 8. CDR3 sequence (DNA): TGCGCCAGCAGCCCCCAATCGCTAGCGGGCTACAATGAGCAGTTCTTC. Translating it yields CASSPQSLAGYNEQFF.

This clonotype was counted only a few times. The rearrangement uses TRBV20-1 and TRBJ1-2, with 12 positions matching TRBD1. CDR1 DFQATT and CDR2 SNEGSKA come from the germline V gene (reference sequence). The CDR3 is 15 residues long. The ends lost 0 bases at V and 8 bases at J; junction bases unmatched: 7. As DNA, the CDR3 is TGCAGTGCTAGAGACACCGGGACAGGGGGCTCGGGCTACACCTTC. Residues: CSARDTGTGGSGYTF.

This rearrangement joins TRBV28 to TRBJ2-1; 11 bases fit TRBD2. This CDR3 has 14 amino acids. Germline trimming cut 7 bases from V and 4 bases from J; bases unmatched to any gene: 3. Germline V gene sequence: CDR1 MDHEN, CDR2 SYDVKM. CDR3 loop: CASTRTSGYNEQFF. CDR3 DNA sequence: TGTGCCAGCACCCGGACTAGCGGGTACAATGAGCAGTTCTTC.

About this clonotype: Since a much larger clone is just one base distant, this may be a read error. This chain connects TRBV28 to TRBJ2-3; D is unclear. CDR3 length: 15 residues. Trimming shortened V by 7 bases and J by 1 base, and 15 bases separated the two germline ends. Germline CDR1 reads MDHEN; CDR2 reads SYDVKM. DNA of the CDR3: TGTGCCAGCAAGGAAAAGCTGGGCCGCACAGATACGCAGTATTTT. As protein: CASKEKLGRTDTQYF. The full variable domain, completed using reference TRBV28 and TRBJ2-3, is DVKVTQSSRYLVKRTGEKVFLECVQDMDHENMFWYRQDPGLGLRLIYFSYDVKMKEKGDIPEGYSVSREKKERFSLILESASTNQTSMYLCASKEKLGRTDTQYFGPGTRLTVL.

CDR3 DNA: TGTGCCAGCAGTTACGAGAATAGGGTGGGGGATGAGCAGTTCTTC. Protein product: CASSYENRVGDEQFF. This chain connects TRBV6-2 or TRBV6-3 to TRBJ2-1, with D perhaps given as TRBD1 or TRBD2 (5 bases each). Trimming left V 2 bases short and J 8 bases short, with 16 bases between. The CDR3 contains 15 residues. Germline CDR1 and CDR2: MNHEY and SVGEGT.

The chain combines TRBV28 with TRBJ1-5, with no clear D. CDR1 is MDHEN and CDR2 is SYDVKM in the germline V gene. The CDR3 is made up of 13 amino acids. V shed 6 bases and J shed 4 bases, with 10 bases lying between them. The CDR3 region is CASSQGKNQPQHF. DNA for the CDR3: TGTGCCAGCAGCCAAGGGAAAAATCAGCCCCAGCATTTT.

There are a few counts of this clonotype. The chain couples TRBV29-1 to TRBJ2-3; D not certain. V dropped 8 bases and J dropped 3 bases, with 6 bases sitting between them. In germline, CDR1 is SQVTM, CDR2 ANQGSEA. CDR3 length: 10 amino acids. The CDR3 coding sequence is TGCAGCCCTGTGACAGATACGCAGTATTTT. Translating it yields CSPVTDTQYF.

The V call is TRBV10-3, the J call TRBJ2-3; D might be TRBD2 (5 bases). V lost 6 bases and J 3 bases, leaving 16 bases between the germline ends. Germline-derived CDR1 and CDR2 are ENHRY and SYGVKD. The CDR3 runs to 15 residues. The CDR3 DNA reads as TGTGCCATCAGAAAACTAGAGGAAGGGACAGATACGCAGTATTTT. Translating gives CAIRKLEEGTDTQYF.

V is TRBV15 and J is TRBJ2-4; D is possibly TRBD1 (5 bases). The CDR3 covers 11 residues. Trimming pared 6 bases from V and 8 bases from J, leaving 8 bases between. CDR1 is LNHNV and CDR2 is YYDKDF in the germline V gene (reference sequence). CDR3 sequence reads: CATRDKDIQYF. Written as DNA, the CDR3 is TGTGCCACCAGGGACAAGGACATTCAGTACTTC.

The rearrangement joins TRBV20-1 to TRBJ2-2, with D tentatively TRBD1 (5 bases). V dropped 0 bases and J dropped 13 bases, with 15 bases sitting between them. The CDR3 totals 13 residues. From germline, CDR1 is DFQATT and CDR2 SNEGSKA (reference sequence). Here the CDR3 DNA reads TGCAGTGCTAGAGATAGGGGCAGGGATCTGCTGTTTTTT. It is translated as CSARDRGRDLLFF.

Worth noting for this clonotype: This CDR3 is missing its conserved last phenylalanine or tryptophan, likely due to a read error. The chain couples TRBV19 to TRBJ1-5; tentative D call: TRBD1 (6 bases). Germline-derived CDR1 and CDR2 are LNHDA and SQIVND (reference sequence). The V end was cut by 2 bases, the J end by 7 bases, with 12 bases between. This CDR3 is 14 amino acids long. The CDR3 loop reads CASSINRAGQPQHL. The CDR3 DNA reads TGTGCCAGTAGTATAAACAGGGCTGGACAGCCCCAGCATCTT.

To note about this clonotype: The conserved closing phenylalanine or tryptophan is absent in this CDR3, likely reflecting a read error. Because the CDR3's place on the DNA is in doubt, the DNA is left out and the CDR3 is given as listed by TCRdb. J is TRBJ2-5 and V is TRBV12-3 or TRBV12-4; the table's D call, TRBD1, was not checked against the DNA. The CDR3 totals 11 residues, both ends included. Here the CDR3 reads CASRIWTVLFR.

The chain employs TRBV27 and TRBJ1-6; TRBD1 aligns across 8 bases. The CDR3 runs 14 residues. With 7 bases clipped from V and 3 bases from J, the junction kept 2 bases outside the gene matches. Germline V CDR1 and CDR2: MNHEY, SMNVEV (reference sequence). CDR3 amino acids: CASNGQGYNSPLHF. The CDR3 DNA reads as TGTGCCAGCAACGGACAGGGCTATAATTCACCCCTCCACTTT.

The table lists this clonotype with many counts. The chain uses TRBV7-9 and TRBJ1-1; possibly TRBD1 for D (5 bases). CDR3 length equals 15 residues. V was cut by 5 bases and J by 2 bases, with 15 bases left in between. Per germline, CDR1 SEHNR and CDR2 FQNEAQ (reference sequence). This CDR3 reads CASSATWGENTEAFF. As DNA, the CDR3 is TGTGCCAGCAGCGCTACGTGGGGGGAAAACACTGAAGCTTTCTTT.

This chain links TRBV29-1 with TRBJ1-2; D unresolved. This CDR3 region has 17 residues. Germline V gene lookup returns CDR1 SQVTM and CDR2 ANQGSEA. In nucleotides, the CDR3 is TGCAGTGCCCTAACCCGAACGGAGGTGGCGGGTAACTATGGCTACACCTTC. Encoded protein: CSALTRTEVAGNYGYTF.

This clonotype was observed many times. This chain links TRBV7-2 with TRBJ2-7, with D maybe TRBD2 (6 bases). Germline-derived CDR1 and CDR2 are SGHTA and FQGNSA. The CDR3 runs 14 residues. Trimming shortened V by 4 bases and J by 4 bases, and 14 bases separated the two germline ends. CDR3 sequence (DNA): TGTGCCAGCAGCTCTATCCGGGGGATGTACGAGCAGTACTTC. It is translated as CASSSIRGMYEQYF. The variable domain in full, with the rest retrieved from reference TRBV7-2 and TRBJ2-7, is GAGVSQSPSNKVTEKGKDVELRCDPISGHTALYWYRQSLGQGLEFLIYFQGNSAPDKSGLPSDRFSAERTGGSVSTLTIQRTQQEDSAVYLCASSSIRGMYEQYFGPGTRLTVT.

Comment on this clonotype: A read error may be the cause here, since a much bigger clone is one base away. The chain has TRBV7-6 and TRBJ2-7; perhaps D is TRBD1 or TRBD2 (6 bases each). The CDR3 is 13 amino acids. CDR1 and CDR2 from the germline V gene are SGHVS and FNYEAQ. The CDR3: CTSSSGAFYEQYF. As DNA, the CDR3 is TGTACCAGCAGCTCGGGGGCGTTCTACGAGCAGTACTTC.

The sample holds a few counts of this clonotype. The chain employs TRBV5-5 and TRBJ2-1; D might be TRBD1 or TRBD2, each matching 5 bases. Germline CDR1 SGHKS, CDR2 YYEKEE (reference sequence). The V and J ends lost 3 bases and 3 bases respectively, with 10 bases between them. This CDR3 region has 14 residues. CDR3: CASSYRDLYNEQFF. CDR3 nucleotide sequence: TGTGCCAGCAGCTATAGGGACCTCTACAATGAGCAGTTCTTC.

The sample holds a few counts of this clonotype. The rearrangement uses TRBV5-1 and TRBJ2-5; D is ambiguous. CDR1 and CDR2 (germline): SGHRS, YFSETQ. The CDR3 spans 12 residues. V lost 2 bases to trimming and J lost 12 bases, with 14 bases between them. The CDR3 here is CASSLDEVTEYF. CDR3 bases: TGCGCCAGCAGCTTAGACGAAGTTACCGAGTACTTC.

This clonotype was observed a few times. The J gene is TRBJ2-2, the V gene TRBV7-9, with TRBD2 matching 7 bases. CDR3 length: 14 amino acids. With 5 bases clipped from V and 5 bases from J, the junction kept 5 bases outside the gene matches. Germline V gene data show CDR1 as SEHNR and CDR2 as FQNEAQ (reference sequence). Written as DNA, the CDR3 is TGTGCCAGCAGCGCCACTAGCGCGACCGGGGAGCTGTTTTTT. The encoded protein is CASSATSATGELFF.

This clonotype was detected a few times. This chain links TRBV20-1 with TRBJ2-1, with 8 bases lining up with TRBD2. The CDR3 length is 18 residues. Germline values: CDR1 DFQATT, CDR2 SNEGSKA (reference sequence). J gave up 2 bases and V 0 bases, and 12 bases lay outside the gene matches. As DNA, the CDR3 is TGCAGTGCTAGAGATCGCGCGAGCGGGGGCAATCCCTACAATGAGCAGTTCTTC. Translation: CSARDRASGGNPYNEQFF.

The chain couples TRBV2 to TRBJ2-7, with D perhaps TRBD1 (6 bases). The germline gives CDR1 SNHLY, CDR2 FYNNEI. The CDR3 sequence is 17 residues long. Here the CDR3 reads CVCDARSDRSSQYEQYV. DNA for the CDR3: TGTGTGTGCGATGCCCGTTCAGACAGGTCGTCCCAATACGAGCAGTACGTC.

The chain joins TRBV4-1 to TRBJ1-6, with TRBD1 identical over 7 bases. V trimming: 3 bases; J trimming: 6 bases; junction bases outside the gene matches: 5. Germline V CDR1 and CDR2: MGHRA, YSYEKL. The CDR3 is 15 residues long. DNA of the CDR3: TGCGCCAGCAGCCAGTACGGGACAGCTAATTCACCCCTCCACTTT. Its protein product is CASSQYGTANSPLHF.

This clonotype was counted only a few times. The V gene is TRBV10-3, the J gene TRBJ2-7, with D unresolved. With 10 bases removed from V and 3 bases from J, the gap between germline ends came to 10 bases. The germline CDR1 and CDR2 sequences are ENHRY and SYGVKD. The CDR3 runs to 11 residues. CDR3 sequence: CATSTGYEQYV. The CDR3 DNA sequence: TGTGCCACCTCTACCGGCTACGAGCAGTACGTC.

The genes are TRBV20-1 and TRBJ1-1; no definite D call. CDR3 length: 14 amino acids. CDR1 is DFQATT, CDR2 SNEGSKA, per germline (reference sequence). Trimming left V 3 bases short and J 0 bases short, with 11 bases between. CDR3 nucleotide sequence: TGCAGTGCTAGTAACAGACACATGAACACTGAAGCTTTCTTT. It encodes CSASNRHMNTEAFF.

Concerning this clonotype itself: A junction end diverges from the germline sequence, so it may reflect a read error. The rearrangement links TRBV20-1 to TRBJ2-1, with TRBD2 identical over 11 bases. Per germline, CDR1 DFQATT and CDR2 SNEGSKA (reference sequence). This CDR3 is built from 18 residues. The CDR3 region is CSARGSSGGAVSYNEQFF. CDR3 DNA sequence: TGCAGTGCGAGAGGGAGTAGCGGGGGGGCGGTATCCTACAATGAGCAGTTCTTC.